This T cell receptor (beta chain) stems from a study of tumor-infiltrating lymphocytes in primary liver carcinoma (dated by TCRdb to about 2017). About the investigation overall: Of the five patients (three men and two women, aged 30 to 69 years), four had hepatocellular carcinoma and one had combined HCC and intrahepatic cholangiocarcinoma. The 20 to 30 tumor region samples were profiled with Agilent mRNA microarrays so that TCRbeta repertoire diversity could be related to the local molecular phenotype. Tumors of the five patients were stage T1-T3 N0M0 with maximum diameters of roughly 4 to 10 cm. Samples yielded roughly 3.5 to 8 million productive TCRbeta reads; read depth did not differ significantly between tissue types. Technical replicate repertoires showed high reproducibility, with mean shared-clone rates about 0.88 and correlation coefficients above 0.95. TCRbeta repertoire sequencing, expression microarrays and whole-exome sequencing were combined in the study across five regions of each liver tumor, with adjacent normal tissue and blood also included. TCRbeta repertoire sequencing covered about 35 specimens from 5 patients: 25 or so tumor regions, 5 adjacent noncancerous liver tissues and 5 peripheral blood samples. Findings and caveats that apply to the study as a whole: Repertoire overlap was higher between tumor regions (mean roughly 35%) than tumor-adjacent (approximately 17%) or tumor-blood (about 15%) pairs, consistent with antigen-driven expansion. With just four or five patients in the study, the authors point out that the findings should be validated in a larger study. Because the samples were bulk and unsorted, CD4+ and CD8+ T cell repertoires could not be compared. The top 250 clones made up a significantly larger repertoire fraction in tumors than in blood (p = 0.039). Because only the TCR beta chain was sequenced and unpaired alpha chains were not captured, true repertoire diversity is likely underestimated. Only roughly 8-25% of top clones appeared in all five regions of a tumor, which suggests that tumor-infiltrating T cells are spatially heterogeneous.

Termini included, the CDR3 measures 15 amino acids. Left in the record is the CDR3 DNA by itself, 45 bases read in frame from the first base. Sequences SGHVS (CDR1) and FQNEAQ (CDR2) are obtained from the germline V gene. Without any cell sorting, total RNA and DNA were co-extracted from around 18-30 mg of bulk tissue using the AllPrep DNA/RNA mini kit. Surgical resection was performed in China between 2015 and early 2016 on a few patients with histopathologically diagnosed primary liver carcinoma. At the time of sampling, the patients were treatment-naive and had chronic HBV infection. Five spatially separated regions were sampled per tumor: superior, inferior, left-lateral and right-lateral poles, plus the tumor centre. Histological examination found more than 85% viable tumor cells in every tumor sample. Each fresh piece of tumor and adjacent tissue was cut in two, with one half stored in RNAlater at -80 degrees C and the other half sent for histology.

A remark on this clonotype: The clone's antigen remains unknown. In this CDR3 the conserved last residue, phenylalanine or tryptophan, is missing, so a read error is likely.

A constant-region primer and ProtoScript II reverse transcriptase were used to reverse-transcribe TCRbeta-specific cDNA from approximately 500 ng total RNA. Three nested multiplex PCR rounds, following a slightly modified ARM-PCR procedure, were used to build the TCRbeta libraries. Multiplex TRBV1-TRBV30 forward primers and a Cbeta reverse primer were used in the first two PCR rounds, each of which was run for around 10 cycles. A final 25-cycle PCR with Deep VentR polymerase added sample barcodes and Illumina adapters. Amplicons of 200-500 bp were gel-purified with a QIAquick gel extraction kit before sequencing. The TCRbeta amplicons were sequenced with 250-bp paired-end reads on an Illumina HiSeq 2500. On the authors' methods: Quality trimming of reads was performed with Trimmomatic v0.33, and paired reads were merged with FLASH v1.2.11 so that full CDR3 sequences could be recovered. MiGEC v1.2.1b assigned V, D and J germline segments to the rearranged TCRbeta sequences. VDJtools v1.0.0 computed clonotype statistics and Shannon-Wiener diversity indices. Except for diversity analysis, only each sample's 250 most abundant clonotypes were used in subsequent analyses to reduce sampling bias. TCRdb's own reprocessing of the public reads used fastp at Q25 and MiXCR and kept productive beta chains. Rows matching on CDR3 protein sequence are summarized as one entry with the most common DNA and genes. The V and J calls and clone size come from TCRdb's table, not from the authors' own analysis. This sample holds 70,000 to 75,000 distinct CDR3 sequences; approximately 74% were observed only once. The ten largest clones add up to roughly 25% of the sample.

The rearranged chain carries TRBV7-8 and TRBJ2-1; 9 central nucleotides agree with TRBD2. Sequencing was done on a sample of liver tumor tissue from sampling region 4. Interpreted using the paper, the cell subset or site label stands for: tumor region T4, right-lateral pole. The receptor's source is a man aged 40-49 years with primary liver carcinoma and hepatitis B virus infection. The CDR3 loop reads CGSSPRLADYNEQFV. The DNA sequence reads TGTGGCAGTAGCCCACGACTAGCGGATTACAACGAGCAGTTCGTC.